These T cell receptor beta chains were read from a single sample in a study of blood T cell repertoires in COVID-19. Assay used: immunoSEQ multiplex PCR; TCRdb lists only in-frame clones, some missing. The table includes 210,000 or so clones, roughly 85% detected once. Sequences were obtained from PBMCs or T cells enriched from blood (not recorded which). The source is a man aged 30 to 39 who had recovered from COVID-19. Both conserved end residues are part of each CDR3. Each record gives: V gene, D gene, J gene, clone size, CDR3 DNA, CDR3 protein. The D gene is left open where the match is weak. Only some rows state a clone size, as once, few, many or a class for expanded clones.

V: TRBV28
D: TRBD1
J: TRBJ2-3
size: NA
DNA: TGTGCCAGCAGCACCCAGGGACAGTTCACAGATACGCAGTATTTT
CDR3: CASSTQGQFTDTQYF

V: TRBV2
D: TRBD2
J: TRBJ2-7
size: NA
DNA: TGTGCCAGCAGTGAATTCTCGGGACTAGCGGGAGGCCCCTACGAGCAGTACTTC
CDR3: CASSEFSGLAGGPYEQYF

V: TRBV5-1
D: NA
J: TRBJ1-1
size: NA
DNA: TGCGCCAGCAGCTTGTGGCGGGGGGTGAACACTGAAGCTTTCTTT
CDR3: CASSLWRGVNTEAFF

V: TRBV7-9
D: NA
J: TRBJ2-7
size: NA
DNA: TGTGCCAGCAGACCCCGGGAGGGGGCTTGGGAGCAGTACTTC
CDR3: CASRPREGAWEQYF

V: TRBV2
D: TRBD2
J: TRBJ2-1
size: NA
DNA: TGTGCCAGCAGTGGAGGCGCGGGGGGAGGGAATGAGCAGTTCTTC
CDR3: CASSGGAGGGNEQFF

V: TRBV6-5
D: TRBD1
J: TRBJ1-2
size: NA
DNA: TGTGCCAGCAGCCTCGGGACAGACTATGGCTACACCTTC
CDR3: CASSLGTDYGYTF

V: TRBV6-1
D: NA
J: TRBJ2-1
size: NA
DNA: TGTGCCAGCAGTGAAGCGGGAGGTCGGGGGCAGTTCTTC
CDR3: CASSEAGGRGQFF

V: TRBV30
D: TRBD1
J: TRBJ2-7
size: NA
DNA: TGTGCCTGGAGTGTTTTGGACAGGTTCGAGCAGTACTTC
CDR3: CAWSVLDRFEQYF

V: TRBV7-9
D: NA
J: TRBJ1-1
size: few
DNA: TGTGCCAGCAGCTTAGGGTCAACAGTCCGAAGTACTGAAGCTTTCTTT
CDR3: CASSLGSTVRSTEAFF

V: TRBV5-8
D: TRBD2
J: TRBJ2-7
size: NA
DNA: TGTGCCAGCAGCTTGTGGGGGGGAGGGAAACTCTACGAGCAGTACTTC
CDR3: CASSLWGGGKLYEQYF

V: TRBV5-5
D: TRBD1
J: TRBJ1-6
size: NA
DNA: TGTGCCAGCAGCTTGGGCGGACAGGCCACATACCTGCCCCTCCACTTT
CDR3: CASSLGGQATYLPLHF

V: TRBV5-1
D: NA
J: TRBJ2-4
size: once
DNA: TGCGCCAGCAGGGGCCTAAACATTCAGTACTTC
CDR3: CASRGLNIQYF

V: TRBV13
D: NA
J: TRBJ1-3
size: NA
DNA: TGTGCCAGCAGCGCGCGACAGGCCGGAAACACCATATATTTT
CDR3: CASSARQAGNTIYF

V: TRBV28
D: TRBD1
J: TRBJ2-4
size: once
DNA: TGTGCCACCCTAACAGGGGTGGGAGCCAAAAACATTCAGTACTTC
CDR3: CATLTGVGAKNIQYF

V: TRBV27
D: NA
J: TRBJ1-5
size: NA
DNA: TGTGCCAGTGCTACAGGGACTAGCAATCAGCCCCAGCATTTT
CDR3: CASATGTSNQPQHF

V: TRBV6-5
D: NA
J: TRBJ1-1
size: NA
DNA: TGTGCCAGCAGCCAGGGAGGACTGAACACTGAAGCTTTCTTT
CDR3: CASSQGGLNTEAFF

V: TRBV5-1
D: TRBD1
J: TRBJ1-5
size: NA
DNA: TGCGCCAGCAGCTTCCCATCGGACAGGGAGAATCAGCCCCAGCATTTT
CDR3: CASSFPSDRENQPQHF

V: TRBV11-2
D: NA
J: TRBJ2-2
size: NA
DNA: TGTGCCAGCAGCACAGAACCAGCGAACACCGGGGAGCTGTTTTTT
CDR3: CASSTEPANTGELFF

V: TRBV28
D: TRBD1
J: TRBJ1-6
size: few
DNA: TGTGCCAGCAGGAGTACAGGGGATAATTCACCCCTCCACTTT
CDR3: CASRSTGDNSPLHF

V: TRBV30
D: NA
J: TRBJ1-2
size: once
DNA: TGTGCCTGGAGTACCAGGGGTTTTAGCTATGGCTACACCTTC
CDR3: CAWSTRGFSYGYTF

V: TRBV7-2
D: NA
J: TRBJ2-3
size: NA
DNA: TGTGCCAGCAGCTTAGCACACCTAGTAGATACGCAGTATTTT
CDR3: CASSLAHLVDTQYF

V: TRBV4-2
D: TRBD2
J: TRBJ2-7
size: NA
DNA: TGTGCCAGCAGCCAAGAGTCAGCGGGGGGCTCCTACGAGCAGTACTTC
CDR3: CASSQESAGGSYEQYF

V: TRBV7-8
D: NA
J: TRBJ1-1
size: NA
DNA: TGTGCCAGCAGCTTAGACACGAACACTGAAGCTTTCTTT
CDR3: CASSLDTNTEAFF

V: TRBV14
D: TRBD2
J: TRBJ2-7
size: NA
DNA: TGTGCCAGCAGCCTAGGGCTAGCGGAGAGCTACGAGCAGTACTTC
CDR3: CASSLGLAESYEQYF

V: TRBV6-6
D: NA
J: TRBJ1-5
size: NA
DNA: TGTGCCAGCAATCCAGGGGCTTCTAGCAATCAGCCCCAGCATTTT
CDR3: CASNPGASSNQPQHF

V: TRBV19
D: NA
J: TRBJ1-3
size: NA
DNA: TGTGCCAGTAGTATTTTGGCGGACTCTGGAAACACCATATATTTT
CDR3: CASSILADSGNTIYF

V: TRBV11-2
D: TRBD1
J: TRBJ1-2
size: NA
DNA: TGTGCCAGCAGCGAGACAGGGAACTATGGCTACACCTTC
CDR3: CASSETGNYGYTF

V: TRBV7-9
D: TRBD2
J: TRBJ2-3
size: once
DNA: TGTGCCAGCAGCTCCCATAGCGGGAGCACAGATACGCAGTATTTT
CDR3: CASSSHSGSTDTQYF

V: TRBV11-3
D: NA
J: TRBJ2-5
size: NA
DNA: TGTGCCAGCAGCTACGCCCCAGAGGCGACCCAGTACTTC
CDR3: CASSYAPEATQYF

V: TRBV29-1
D: NA
J: TRBJ1-4
size: NA
DNA: TGCAGCGTTGGGCGGGGAGGAAAAAATGAAAAACTGTTTTTT
CDR3: CSVGRGGKNEKLFF

V: TRBV4-2
D: TRBD2
J: TRBJ2-7
size: NA
DNA: TGTGCCAGCAGCCAAGGGGGCGGGAGCTCCTACGAGCAGTACTTC
CDR3: CASSQGGGSSYEQYF

V: TRBV5-1
D: TRBD2
J: TRBJ2-1
size: NA
DNA: TGCGCCAGCAGCGAAGGACTAGCGGGAGTCAATGAGCAGTTCTTC
CDR3: CASSEGLAGVNEQFF

V: TRBV7-6
D: TRBD1
J: TRBJ1-1
size: NA
DNA: TGTGCCAGCAGCTTAGCCATGGGACAGGGGGCTCGGAGCACTGAAGCTTTCTTT
CDR3: CASSLAMGQGARSTEAFF

V: TRBV24-1
D: TRBD1
J: TRBJ2-3
size: NA
DNA: TGTGCCACCAGTGATTCCACCGGGACAGGCACAGATACGCAGTATTTT
CDR3: CATSDSTGTGTDTQYF

V: TRBV20-1
D: NA
J: TRBJ1-2
size: NA
DNA: TGCAGTGCCCGAGGGTATGGCTACACCTTC
CDR3: CSARGYGYTF

V: TRBV6-5
D: NA
J: TRBJ1-6
size: NA
DNA: TGTGCCAGCAAAGGCATAGCATTCGGTTCACCCCTCCACTTT
CDR3: CASKGIAFGSPLHF

V: TRBV7-9
D: NA
J: TRBJ1-1
size: NA
DNA: TGTGCCAGCAGCTTAACGGGGGAGCGATTTGTTGAAGCTTTCTTT
CDR3: CASSLTGERFVEAFF

V: TRBV27
D: NA
J: TRBJ1-3
size: NA
DNA: TGTGCCAGCCGGACAGCCGAAAACACCATATATTTT
CDR3: CASRTAENTIYF

V: TRBV30
D: TRBD1
J: TRBJ1-6
size: NA
DNA: TGTGCCTGGAGTGTGGTGGGACAGGGAGGACGAGTCCCCTATAATTCACCCCTCCACTTT
CDR3: CAWSVVGQGGRVPYNSPLHF

V: TRBV14
D: NA
J: TRBJ1-2
size: NA
DNA: TGTGCCAGCAGCCAAGACAGATCGGGGGGCTACACCTTC
CDR3: CASSQDRSGGYTF

V: TRBV27
D: NA
J: TRBJ1-2
size: NA
DNA: TGTGCCAGCAGTTTACGAGGACAGAATCTACACTATGGCTACACCTTC
CDR3: CASSLRGQNLHYGYTF

V: TRBV11-3
D: TRBD2
J: TRBJ2-3
size: NA
DNA: TGTGCCAGCAGCTTAGTGCTGAAGCGGGAGTGCACAGATACGCAGTATTTT
CDR3: CASSLVLKRECTDTQYF

V: TRBV10-3
D: NA
J: TRBJ1-1
size: NA
DNA: TGTGCCATCAGTGAGGTCGGGAACACTGAAGCTTTCTTT
CDR3: CAISEVGNTEAFF

V: TRBV9
D: NA
J: TRBJ1-1
size: NA
DNA: TGTGCCAGCAGGGTTTCGACGACTCCGAACGCTGAAGCTTTCTTT
CDR3: CASRVSTTPNAEAFF

V: TRBV25-1
D: NA
J: TRBJ1-2
size: NA
DNA: TGTGCCAGCAGTGAATCGTACCAGGATGGCTACACCTTC
CDR3: CASSESYQDGYTF

V: TRBV18
D: TRBD2
J: TRBJ2-1
size: NA
DNA: TGTGCCAGCTCACCTTTTGTAGCGGGGGGTGGACACAATGAGCAGTTCTTC
CDR3: CASSPFVAGGGHNEQFF

V: TRBV7-9
D: TRBD2
J: TRBJ2-7
size: NA
DNA: TGTGCCAGCAGCAGTAGACTAGCGGGAAGCTACGAGCAGTACTTC
CDR3: CASSSRLAGSYEQYF

V: TRBV9
D: NA
J: TRBJ1-1
size: NA
DNA: TGTGCCAGCAGCGTAGGAGTGACAGCGGGGACTGAAGCTTTCTTT
CDR3: CASSVGVTAGTEAFF

V: TRBV7-9
D: NA
J: TRBJ2-3
size: once
DNA: TGTGCCAGCAGTCCGTACACAGATACGCAGTATTTT
CDR3: CASSPYTDTQYF

V: TRBV24-1
D: TRBD1
J: TRBJ1-4
size: NA
DNA: TGTGCCACCAGTGACCCGACAGGGGGGGATGAAAAACTGTTTTTT
CDR3: CATSDPTGGDEKLFF

V: TRBV6-5
D: TRBD2
J: TRBJ2-1
size: NA
DNA: TGTGCCAGCAGTTCCCGGGGGGGCGGTCTCAATGAGCAGTTCTTC
CDR3: CASSSRGGGLNEQFF

V: TRBV10-1
D: TRBD2
J: TRBJ2-1
size: few
DNA: TGCGCCAGTTGGGGACTAGTGGGCCTTGAGCAGTTCTTC
CDR3: CASWGLVGLEQFF